This T cell receptor beta chain was documented in a study of T cell repertoires in cytomegalovirus infection. Overall study: Signatures in public TCR beta sequences pointed to both CMV infection and matching HLA type. The study's findings and limits: Carriage of CMV together with the relevant HLA was identifiable through cumulative public TCR beta family frequency. Ex vivo, HLA-C-restricted CMV-specific TCR beta clonotypes prevailed over the rest of the response.

TCRdb fed the reads into MiXCR, producing one record per CDR3 protein. The repertoire has 250,000 or so distinct CDR3 sequences, approximately 8.3% of them found once; the top ten carry approximately 16%. This clonotype was seen many times. Antigen: not known. This CDR3 has 15 amino acids. The trim removed 8 bases at V and 0 bases at J, leaving 4 bases unmatched. Sequencing input: PBMCs. The receptor's source is a human donor in good health (CMV status not recorded). Some clones in this sample may be carry-over from other donors' samples. This chain links TRBV12-3 or TRBV12-4 with TRBJ1-4, with 9 bases that match TRBD1. In nucleotides, the CDR3 is TGTGCCAGCGTACGACAGGGGGCAACTAATGAAAAACTGTTTTTT. It is translated as CASVRQGATNEKLFF.